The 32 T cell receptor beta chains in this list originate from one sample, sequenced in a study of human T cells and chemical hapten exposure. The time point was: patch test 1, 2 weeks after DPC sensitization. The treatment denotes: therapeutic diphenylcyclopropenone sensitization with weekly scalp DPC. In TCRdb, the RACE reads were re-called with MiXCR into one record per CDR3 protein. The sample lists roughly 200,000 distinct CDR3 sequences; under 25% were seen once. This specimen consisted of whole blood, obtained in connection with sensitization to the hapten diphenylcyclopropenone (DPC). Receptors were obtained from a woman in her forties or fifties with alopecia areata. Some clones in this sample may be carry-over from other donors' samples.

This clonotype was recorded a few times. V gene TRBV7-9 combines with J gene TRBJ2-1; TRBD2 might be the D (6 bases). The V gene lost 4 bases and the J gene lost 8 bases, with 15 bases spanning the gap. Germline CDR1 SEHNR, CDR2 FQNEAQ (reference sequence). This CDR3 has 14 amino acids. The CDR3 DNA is TGTGCCAGCAGCTCCTCCCGTTGGGGGGATGAGCAGTTCTTC. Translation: CASSSSRWGDEQFF.

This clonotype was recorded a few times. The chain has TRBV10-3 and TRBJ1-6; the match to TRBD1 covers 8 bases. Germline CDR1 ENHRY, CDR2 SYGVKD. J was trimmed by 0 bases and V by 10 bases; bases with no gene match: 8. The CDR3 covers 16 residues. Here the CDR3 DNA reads TGTGCCACCAGGACAGGGAGCAGCTCCTATAATTCACCCCTCCACTTT. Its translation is CATRTGSSSYNSPLHF.

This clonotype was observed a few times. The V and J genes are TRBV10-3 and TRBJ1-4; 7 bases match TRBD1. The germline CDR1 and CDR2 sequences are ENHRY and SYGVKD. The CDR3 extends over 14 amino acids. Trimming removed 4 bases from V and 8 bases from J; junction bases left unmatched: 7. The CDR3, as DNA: TGTGCCATCAGTGGGGGGGACAGACAAGAAAAACTGTTTTTT. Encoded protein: CAISGGDRQEKLFF.

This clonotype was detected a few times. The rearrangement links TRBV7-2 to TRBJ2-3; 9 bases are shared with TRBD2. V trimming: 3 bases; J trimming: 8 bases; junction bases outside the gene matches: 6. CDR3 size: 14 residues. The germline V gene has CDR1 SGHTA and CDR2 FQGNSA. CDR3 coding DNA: TGTGCCAGCAGCTTTTTAGCGGGAGTCCTTACGCAGTATTTT. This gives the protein CASSFLAGVLTQYF.

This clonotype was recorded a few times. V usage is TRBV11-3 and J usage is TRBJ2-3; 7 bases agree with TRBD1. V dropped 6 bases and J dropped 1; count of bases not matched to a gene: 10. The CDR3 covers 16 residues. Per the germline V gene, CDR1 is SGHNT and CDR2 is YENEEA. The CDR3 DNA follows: TGTGCCAGCAGTATAGGGGGCTGGACGGGCACAGATACGCAGTATTTT. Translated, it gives CASSIGGWTGTDTQYF.

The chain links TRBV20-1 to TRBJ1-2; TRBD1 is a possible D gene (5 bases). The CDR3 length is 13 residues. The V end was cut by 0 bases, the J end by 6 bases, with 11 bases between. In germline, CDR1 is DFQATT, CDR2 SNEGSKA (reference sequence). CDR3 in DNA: TGCAGTGCTAGAGACTGGGACTTAGATGGCTACACCTTC. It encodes CSARDWDLDGYTF.

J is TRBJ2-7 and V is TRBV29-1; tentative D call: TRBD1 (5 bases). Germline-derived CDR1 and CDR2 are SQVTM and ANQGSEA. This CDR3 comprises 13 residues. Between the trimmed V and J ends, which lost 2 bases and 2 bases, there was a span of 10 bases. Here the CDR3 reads CSVERQNTYEQYF. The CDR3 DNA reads TGCAGCGTTGAAAGACAGAATACCTACGAGCAGTACTTC.

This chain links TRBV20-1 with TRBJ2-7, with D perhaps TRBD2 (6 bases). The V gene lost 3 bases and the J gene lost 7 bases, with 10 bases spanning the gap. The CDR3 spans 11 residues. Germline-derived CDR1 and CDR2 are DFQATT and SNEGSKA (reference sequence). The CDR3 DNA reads TGCAGTGCTAGGGGGAGCGGGGAGCAGTACTTC. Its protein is CSARGSGEQYF.

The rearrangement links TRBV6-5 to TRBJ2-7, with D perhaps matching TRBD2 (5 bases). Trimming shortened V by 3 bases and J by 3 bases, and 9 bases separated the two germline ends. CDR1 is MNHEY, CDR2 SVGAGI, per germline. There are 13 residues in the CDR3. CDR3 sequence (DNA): TGTGCCAGCAGTTATCGAGGAGGCTACGAGCAGTACTTC. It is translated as CASSYRGGYEQYF.

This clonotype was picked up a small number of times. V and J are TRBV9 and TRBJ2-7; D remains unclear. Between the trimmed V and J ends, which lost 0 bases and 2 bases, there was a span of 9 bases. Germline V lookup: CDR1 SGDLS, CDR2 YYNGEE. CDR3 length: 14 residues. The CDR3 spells CASSVGRPPYEQYF. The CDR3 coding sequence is TGTGCCAGCAGCGTAGGAAGGCCCCCCTACGAGCAGTACTTC. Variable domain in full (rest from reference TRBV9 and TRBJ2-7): DSGVTQTPKHLITATGQRVTLRCSPRSGDLSVYWYQQSLDQGLQFLIQYYNGEERAKGNILERFSAQQFPDLHSELNLSSLELGDSALYFCASSVGRPPYEQYFGPGTRLTVT.

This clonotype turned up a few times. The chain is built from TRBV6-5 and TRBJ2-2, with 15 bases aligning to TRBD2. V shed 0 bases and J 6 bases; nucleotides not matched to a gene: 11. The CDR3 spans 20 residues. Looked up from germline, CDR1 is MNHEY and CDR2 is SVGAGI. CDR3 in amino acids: CASSYSAVGLAGGWSGELFF. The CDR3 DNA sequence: TGTGCCAGCAGTTACTCTGCCGTAGGACTAGCGGGAGGGTGGTCCGGGGAGCTGTTTTTT.

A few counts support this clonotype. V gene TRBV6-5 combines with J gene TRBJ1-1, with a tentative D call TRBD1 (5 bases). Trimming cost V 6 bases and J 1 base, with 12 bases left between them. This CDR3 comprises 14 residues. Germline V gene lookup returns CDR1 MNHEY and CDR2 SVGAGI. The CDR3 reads CASRSRESNTEAFF. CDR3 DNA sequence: TGTGCCAGCAGAAGCAGGGAATCGAACACTGAAGCTTTCTTT.

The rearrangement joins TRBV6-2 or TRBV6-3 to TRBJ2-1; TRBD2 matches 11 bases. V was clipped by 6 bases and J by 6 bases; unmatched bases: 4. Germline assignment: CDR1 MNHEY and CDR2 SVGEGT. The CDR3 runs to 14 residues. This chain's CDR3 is CASRRLAGRNEQFF. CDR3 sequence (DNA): TGTGCCAGCAGAAGACTAGCGGGACGCAATGAGCAGTTCTTC.

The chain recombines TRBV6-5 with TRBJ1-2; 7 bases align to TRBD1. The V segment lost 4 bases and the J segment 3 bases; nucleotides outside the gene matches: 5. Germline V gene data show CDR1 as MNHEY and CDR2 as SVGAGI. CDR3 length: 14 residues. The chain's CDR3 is CASSFQGGDYGYTF. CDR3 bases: TGTGCCAGCAGTTTCCAGGGGGGAGACTATGGCTACACCTTC.

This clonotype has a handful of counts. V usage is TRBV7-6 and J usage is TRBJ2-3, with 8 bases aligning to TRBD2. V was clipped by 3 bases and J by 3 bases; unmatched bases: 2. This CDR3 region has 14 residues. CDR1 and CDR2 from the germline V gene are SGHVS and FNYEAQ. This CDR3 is CASSLPSGTDTQYF. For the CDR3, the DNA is TGTGCCAGCAGCTTGCCTAGCGGGACAGATACGCAGTATTTT.

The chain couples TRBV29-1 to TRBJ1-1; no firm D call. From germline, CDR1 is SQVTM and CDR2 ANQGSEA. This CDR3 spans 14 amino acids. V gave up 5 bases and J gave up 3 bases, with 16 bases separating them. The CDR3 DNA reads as TGCAGCGTTACGGAGGGTAGTGGGTACACTGAAGCTTTCTTT. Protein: CSVTEGSGYTEAFF.

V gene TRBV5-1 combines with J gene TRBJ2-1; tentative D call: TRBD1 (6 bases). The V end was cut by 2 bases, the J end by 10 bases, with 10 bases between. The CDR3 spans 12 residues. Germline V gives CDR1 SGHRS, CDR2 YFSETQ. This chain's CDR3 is CASSFGGREQFF. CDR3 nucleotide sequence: TGCGCCAGCAGCTTTGGGGGCAGGGAGCAGTTCTTC.

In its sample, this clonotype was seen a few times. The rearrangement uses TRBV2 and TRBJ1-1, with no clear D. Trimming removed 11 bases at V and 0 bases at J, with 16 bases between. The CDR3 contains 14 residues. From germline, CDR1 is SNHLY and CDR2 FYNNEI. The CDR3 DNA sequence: TGTGCCTCAAGGAAGGAAAACTTGAACACTGAAGCTTTCTTT. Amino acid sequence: CASRKENLNTEAFF.

CDR3 in amino acids: CASSQDWTSVTEAFF. The CDR3 bases are TGTGCCAGCAGCCAAGATTGGACTTCTGTGACTGAAGCTTTCTTT. The chain employs TRBV3-1 and TRBJ1-1; D is unclear. V lost 0 bases and J lost 5, with 13 bases in between. CDR1 and CDR2 from the germline V gene are LGHDT and YNNKEL (reference sequence). CDR3 size: 15 residues.

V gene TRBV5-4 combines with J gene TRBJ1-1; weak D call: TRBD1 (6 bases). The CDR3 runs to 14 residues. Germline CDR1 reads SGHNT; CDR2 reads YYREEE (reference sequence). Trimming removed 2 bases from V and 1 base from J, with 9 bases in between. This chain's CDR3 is CASSLRTENTEAFF. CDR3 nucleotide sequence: TGTGCCAGCAGCTTAAGGACAGAGAACACTGAAGCTTTCTTT.

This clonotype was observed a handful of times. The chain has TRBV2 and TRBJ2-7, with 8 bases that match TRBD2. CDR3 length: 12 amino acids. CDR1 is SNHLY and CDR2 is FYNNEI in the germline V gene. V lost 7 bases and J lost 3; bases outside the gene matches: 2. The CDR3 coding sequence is TGTGCCAGCAAGAGCGGGAGCTACGAGCAGTACTTC. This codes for CASKSGSYEQYF.

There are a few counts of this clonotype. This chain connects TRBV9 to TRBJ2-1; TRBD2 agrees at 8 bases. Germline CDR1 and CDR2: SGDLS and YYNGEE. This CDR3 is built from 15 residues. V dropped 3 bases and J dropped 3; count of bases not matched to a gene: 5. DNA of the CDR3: TGTGCCAGCAGCGGGAGCGGGAGACGCTACAATGAGCAGTTCTTC. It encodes CASSGSGRRYNEQFF.

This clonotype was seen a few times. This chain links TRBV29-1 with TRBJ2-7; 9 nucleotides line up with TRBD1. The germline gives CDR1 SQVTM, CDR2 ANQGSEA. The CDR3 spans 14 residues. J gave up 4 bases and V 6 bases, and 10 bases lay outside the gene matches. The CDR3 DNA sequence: TGCAGCGTGCGCCGGGACAGGGAAGCGTACGAGCAGTACTTC. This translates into CSVRRDREAYEQYF.

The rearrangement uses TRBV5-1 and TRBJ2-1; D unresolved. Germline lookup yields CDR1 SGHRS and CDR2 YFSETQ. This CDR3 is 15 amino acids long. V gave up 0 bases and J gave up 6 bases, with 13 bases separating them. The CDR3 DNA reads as TGCGCCAGCAGCTTGGCCACCCGGCTGATCAATGAGCAGTTCTTC. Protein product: CASSLATRLINEQFF.

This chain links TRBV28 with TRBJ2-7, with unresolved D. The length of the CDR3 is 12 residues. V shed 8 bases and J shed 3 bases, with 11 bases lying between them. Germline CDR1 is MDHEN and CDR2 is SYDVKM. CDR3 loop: CASSTMDYEQYF. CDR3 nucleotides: TGTGCCAGCTCTACTATGGACTACGAGCAGTACTTC. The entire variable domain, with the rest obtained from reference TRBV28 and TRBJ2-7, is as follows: DVKVTQSSRYLVKRTGEKVFLECVQDMDHENMFWYRQDPGLGLRLIYFSYDVKMKEKGDIPEGYSVSREKKERFSLILESASTNQTSMYLCASSTMDYEQYFGPGTRLTVT.

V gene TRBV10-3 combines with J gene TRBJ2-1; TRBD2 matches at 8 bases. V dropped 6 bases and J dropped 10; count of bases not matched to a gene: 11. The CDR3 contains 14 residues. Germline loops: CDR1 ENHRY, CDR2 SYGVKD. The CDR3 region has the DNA TGTGCCATCAGGGAGGGACTAGAGGTCGGCGAGCAGTTCTTC. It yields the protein CAIREGLEVGEQFF.

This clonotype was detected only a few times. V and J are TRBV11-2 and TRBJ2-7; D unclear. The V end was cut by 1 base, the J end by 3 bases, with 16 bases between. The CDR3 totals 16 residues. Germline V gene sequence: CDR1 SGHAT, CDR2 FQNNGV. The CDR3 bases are TGTGCCAGCAGCTTAGGGCAGGCGCTCCGAATCTACGAGCAGTACTTC. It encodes CASSLGQALRIYEQYF.

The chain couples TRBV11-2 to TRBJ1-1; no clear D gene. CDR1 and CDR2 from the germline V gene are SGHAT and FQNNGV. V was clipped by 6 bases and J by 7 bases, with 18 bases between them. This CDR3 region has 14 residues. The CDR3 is CASSSPPGRIEAFF. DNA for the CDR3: TGTGCCAGCAGTTCCCCCCCGGGTCGGATTGAAGCTTTCTTT.

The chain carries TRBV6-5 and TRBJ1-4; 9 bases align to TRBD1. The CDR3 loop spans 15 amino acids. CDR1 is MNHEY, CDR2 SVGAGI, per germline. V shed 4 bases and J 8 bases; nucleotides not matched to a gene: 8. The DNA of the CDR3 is TGTGCCAGCAGTTCGTTACAGGGGGCGCGGGAAAAACTGTTTTTT. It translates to CASSSLQGAREKLFF.

The CDR3 sequence is CSVQLRGLAGENEQFF. CDR3 coding DNA: TGCAGCGTTCAACTGAGGGGACTAGCGGGAGAAAATGAGCAGTTCTTC. V usage is TRBV29-1 and J usage is TRBJ2-1; 14 nucleotides agree with TRBD2. The CDR3 runs to 16 residues. Germline V gene data show CDR1 as SQVTM and CDR2 as ANQGSEA. The V and J ends lost 5 bases and 7 bases, in that order; junction bases with no gene match: 10.

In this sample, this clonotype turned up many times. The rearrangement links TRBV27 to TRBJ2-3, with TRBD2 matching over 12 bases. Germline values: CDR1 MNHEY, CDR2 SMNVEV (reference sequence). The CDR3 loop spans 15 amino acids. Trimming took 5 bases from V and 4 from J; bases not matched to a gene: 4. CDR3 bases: TGTGCCAGCAGTCGGGGACTAGCGGGTGCAGATACGCAGTATTTT. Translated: CASSRGLAGADTQYF.

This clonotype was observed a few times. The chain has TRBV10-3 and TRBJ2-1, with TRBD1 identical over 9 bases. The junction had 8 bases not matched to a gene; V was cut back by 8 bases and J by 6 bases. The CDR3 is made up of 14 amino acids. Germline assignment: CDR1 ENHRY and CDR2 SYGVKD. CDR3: CAILRDRERNEQFF. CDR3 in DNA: TGTGCCATCTTGCGGGACAGGGAGCGCAATGAGCAGTTCTTC.